The entry that follows covers one T cell receptor (beta chain) sequence. What it binds is unknown. The data stem from a study of CD8 T cells in Susac syndrome. Study-level information: Among the Susac syndrome patients who underwent sequencing, roughly six had clinically active disease, while about 8 of them were in remission. Broader study findings: The CD4+ T cell repertoires in Susac syndrome did not show any clonal expansion.

The germline V gene has CDR1 SGHRS and CDR2 YFSETQ. The ends were cut back, 4 bases at V and 2 bases at J, with 10 bases in the middle. The CDR3 runs 13 residues. With random hexamers, reverse transcription was performed on about 0.5 to 1 ug of RNA. MiXCR was run by TCRdb on the immunoSEQ multiplex PCR reads, yielding one entry per CDR3 protein. This sample carries 170,000 or so distinct CDR3 sequences, around 94% of them seen once, and the ten largest clones take 0.099%. The chain employs TRBV5-1 and TRBJ2-7; D might be TRBD1 or TRBD2, each matching 5 bases. The receptor comes from a human donor with Susac syndrome. What was sequenced was CD4+ T cells from PBMCs. The CDR3, as DNA: TGCGCCAGCAGCACCCGGGACCCCTACGAGCAGTACTTC. It codes for CASSTRDPYEQYF.